This T cell receptor beta chain emerged from a study of blood T cell repertoires in COVID-19. This CDR3 has 14 residues. Trimming removed 6 bases at V and 4 bases at J, with 12 bases between. Per the germline V gene, CDR1 is MNHEY and CDR2 is SMNVEV (reference sequence). Cohort assignment relied on participant-reported clinical history. Using immunoSEQ multiplex PCR, the repertoire was profiled, and TCRdb retains in-frame clones only, with some absent. The table has approximately 200,000 clones, approximately 78% seen once. The TCR was taken from a man in his forties who had recovered from COVID-19. The chain employs TRBV27 and TRBJ1-4; D is perhaps TRBD1 (5 bases). Source material: PBMCs or T cells enriched from blood (not recorded which). The CDR3 DNA reads TGTGCCAGCAGCAGGGACTTTAATAATGAAAAACTGTTTTTT. This sequence encodes CASSRDFNNEKLFF.